This passage covers 31 T cell receptor beta chains from one sample sequenced in a study of Ad26.COV2.S vaccination and SARS-CoV-2 variants. Here immunoSEQ multiplex PCR was the method, and the copy in TCRdb shows in-frame clones only, minus some. The data show 500,000 or so clones, with around 90% seen just once and roughly 12% held by the top ten. The treatment here: over 15 received Ad26.COV2.S at low or high dose, single or two shots; 5 received placebo; per-sample allocation not given. On day 63 after the first injection, vaccine and placebo recipients gave samples. This specimen consisted of peripheral blood, obtained in a trial of Ad26.COV2.S vaccine versus placebo. These receptors were taken from a person between 18 and 60 years old who received the Ad26.COV2.S COVID-19 vaccine or a placebo.

The rearrangement links TRBV5-1 to TRBJ1-4; tentative D call: TRBD1 (6 bases). Trimming pared 3 bases from V and 10 bases from J, leaving 13 bases between. Germline V gene data show CDR1 as SGHRS and CDR2 as YFSETQ. The CDR3 length is 13 residues. The CDR3 bases are TGCGCCAGCAGCTCGGGGGCGGATCCAAAACTGTTTTTT. It yields the protein CASSSGADPKLFF.

CDR3 amino acids: CASSVGAGVYEQYF. The CDR3, as DNA: TGTGCCAGCAGCGTAGGAGCGGGAGTTTACGAGCAGTACTTC. The chain couples TRBV9 to TRBJ2-7; the match to TRBD2 covers 8 bases. V lost 0 bases and J lost 4; bases outside the gene matches: 3. This CDR3 has 14 residues. Germline values: CDR1 SGDLS, CDR2 YYNGEE.

This sequence joins TRBV30 and TRBJ2-2; no clear D. In germline, CDR1 is GTSNPN, CDR2 SVGIG (reference sequence). V lost 1 base and J lost 0, with 9 bases in between. This CDR3 is 15 amino acids long. In DNA form, the CDR3 reads TGTGCCTGGAGTGAGGCTAGAGCGAACACCGGGGAGCTGTTTTTT. Protein sequence: CAWSEARANTGELFF.

Written as DNA, the CDR3 is TGTGCCAGCACCCTGGGGGGGGGCGGAACAGATACGCAGTATTTT. It translates to CASTLGGGGTDTQYF. The chain combines TRBV7-6 with TRBJ2-3, with a tentative D call TRBD2 (7 bases). CDR3 length: 15 residues. Germline CDR1 is SGHVS and CDR2 is FNYEAQ. Between the trimmed V and J ends, which lost 7 bases and 3 bases, there was a span of 17 bases. Full variable domain (missing parts from reference TRBV7-6 and TRBJ2-3): GAGVSQSPRYKVTKRGQDVALRCDPISGHVSLYWYRQALGQGPEFLTYFNYEAQQDKSGLPNDRFSAERPEGSISTLTIQRTEQRDSAMYRCASTLGGGGTDTQYFGPGTRLTVL.

The sample holds one count of this clone. The chain recombines TRBV12-3 or TRBV12-4 with TRBJ2-1; D not resolved. CDR3 length equals 13 residues. V was pared by 4 bases and J by 2 bases, with 6 bases between. In DNA form, the CDR3 reads TGTGCCAGCAGTTGGAGTCCCTACAATGAGCAGTTCTTC. Translating gives CASSWSPYNEQFF.

The chain has TRBV24-1 and TRBJ2-2, with TRBD1 matching 8 bases. The CDR3 covers 16 residues. J lost 2 bases, V lost 3 bases, and 4 bases had no gene match. Germline CDR1 KGHDR, CDR2 SFDVKD. The CDR3 nucleotides are TGTGCCACCAGTGATCCCGGGACAGGCAACACCGGGGAGCTGTTTTTT. Translating gives CATSDPGTGNTGELFF.

V usage is TRBV6-4 and J usage is TRBJ2-2; D perhaps matches TRBD1 (6 bases). The germline V gene has CDR1 MRHNA and CDR2 SNTAGT. The CDR3 runs 14 residues. V was shortened by 6 bases and J by 5 bases, with 13 bases between the two germline ends. CDR3 residues: CASSAEGGTGELFF. The DNA of the CDR3 is TGTGCCAGCAGCGCTGAAGGGGGAACCGGGGAGCTGTTTTTT.

In the case of this clone: This sample also contains other DNA sequences that code for the same CDR3. This chain connects TRBV5-1 to TRBJ2-5; the match to TRBD1 covers 7 bases. V trimming: 5 bases; J trimming: 1 base; junction bases outside the gene matches: 5. This CDR3 is built from 14 residues. The germline gives CDR1 SGHRS, CDR2 YFSETQ. The CDR3 loop is CASRKGTAQETQYF. As DNA, the CDR3 is TGCGCCAGCAGGAAAGGGACAGCCCAAGAGACCCAGTACTTC.

The chain has TRBV5-6 and TRBJ1-3; D is undetermined. Per the germline V gene, CDR1 is SGHDT and CDR2 is YYEEEE. V dropped 4 bases and J dropped 0 bases, with 8 bases sitting between them. The CDR3 contains 14 residues. CDR3 protein: CASSPGDSGNTIYF. The CDR3 DNA reads TGTGCCAGCAGCCCCGGGGACTCTGGAAACACCATATATTTT.

CDR3 DNA sequence: TGCGCCAGCAGCCAAGTTCGCCAGTCTGGATCTGGCTACACCTTC. Its protein product is CASSQVRQSGSGYTF. V gene TRBV4-3 combines with J gene TRBJ1-2; unclear D gene. In germline, CDR1 is LGHNA, CDR2 YSLEER. This CDR3 is 15 amino acids long. Deletions cut 1 base from V and 7 bases from J, with 16 bases between.

V usage is TRBV12-5 and J usage is TRBJ2-1; TRBD2 is a possible D gene (7 bases). V was clipped by 9 bases and J by 1 base, with 13 bases between them. The germline V gene has CDR1 LGHNT and CDR2 FRNRAP. The CDR3 has 14 amino acids. The CDR3 DNA reads TGTGCTAGCTCCCGGGGGGCATCCTACAATGAGCAGTTCTTC. Its protein product is CASSRGASYNEQFF.

The chain uses TRBV28 and TRBJ2-5; TRBD2 matches 15 bases. V shed 6 bases and J 3 bases; nucleotides not matched to a gene: 8. The germline V gene encodes CDR1 MDHEN and CDR2 SYDVKM. CDR3 length equals 17 residues. CDR3 nucleotides: TGTGCCAGCAGCGGGACTAGCGGGAGGCAGGGAGAAGAGACCCAGTACTTC. It codes for CASSGTSGRQGEETQYF.

The CDR3 sequence: CSVADRGSYNEQFF. The CDR3, as DNA: TGCAGCGTTGCCGACAGGGGCTCCTACAATGAGCAGTTCTTC. The V call is TRBV29-1, the J call TRBJ2-1; the match to TRBD1 covers 8 bases. The CDR3 extends over 14 amino acids. The germline gives CDR1 SQVTM, CDR2 ANQGSEA. V lost 4 bases, J lost 0 bases, and 2 bases stayed unmatched.

The chain couples TRBV19 to TRBJ2-3, with 7 positions matching TRBD1. The CDR3 has 15 residues. Germline V gene sequence: CDR1 LNHDA, CDR2 SQIVND (reference sequence). V shed 8 bases and J 2 bases; nucleotides not matched to a gene: 10. As DNA, the CDR3 is TGTGCCAGTCGACAGACAGGGACGATCACAGATACGCAGTATTTT. Encoded protein: CASRQTGTITDTQYF.

The chain recombines TRBV12-3 or TRBV12-4 with TRBJ1-1; D is unresolved. The CDR3 spans 12 residues. V was clipped by 2 bases and J by 10 bases, with 11 bases between them. The CDR3 DNA follows: TGTGCCAGCAGTTTAACCCAGGCAGGAGCTTTCTTT. This encodes CASSLTQAGAFF.

This clone occurred a few times. The chain links TRBV28 to TRBJ2-1; a possible D gene is TRBD2 (6 bases). The ends were cut back, 3 bases at V and 2 bases at J, with 8 bases in the middle. The CDR3 loop spans 14 amino acids. CDR1 and CDR2 from the germline V gene are MDHEN and SYDVKM. The CDR3 sequence is CASSLEGPYNEQFF. The CDR3 DNA follows: TGTGCCAGCAGTTTGGAGGGTCCCTACAATGAGCAGTTCTTC.

This chain joins TRBV28 and TRBJ2-1, with D maybe TRBD2 (6 bases). The CDR3 has 14 residues. V lost 6 bases and J lost 3, with 12 bases in between. Germline lookup yields CDR1 MDHEN and CDR2 SYDVKM. In nucleotides, the CDR3 is TGTGCCAGCAGCCCCGGGACTTACTACAATGAGCAGTTCTTC. Translating gives CASSPGTYYNEQFF.

The J gene is TRBJ2-7, the V gene TRBV19; TRBD2 agrees at 9 bases. Germline V lookup: CDR1 LNHDA, CDR2 SQIVND (reference sequence). The ends lost 4 bases at V and 5 bases at J; junction bases unmatched: 9. The CDR3 contains 15 residues. The CDR3 sequence is CASSTLAGIHNEQYF. The CDR3 DNA reads as TGTGCCAGTAGTACACTAGCGGGTATCCATAACGAGCAGTACTTC.

This chain joins TRBV7-2 and TRBJ2-6; D might be TRBD1 (6 bases). V was pared by 4 bases and J by 3 bases, with 19 bases between. This CDR3 spans 18 amino acids. Looked up from germline, CDR1 is SGHTA and CDR2 is FQGNSA. The DNA of the CDR3 is TGTGCCAGCAGCTCCAAGCCAACAGGGTCGCGTGGGGCCAACGTCCTGACTTTC. Its protein is CASSSKPTGSRGANVLTF.

The chain joins TRBV2 to TRBJ2-7, with 9 bases identical to TRBD1. Germline trimming cut 8 bases from V and 2 bases from J; bases unmatched to any gene: 7. In germline, CDR1 is SNHLY, CDR2 FYNNEI. This CDR3 contains 14 residues. The CDR3 DNA follows: TGTGCCAGCCTTGGCAGGACAGGGGCCTACGAGCAGTACTTC. It codes for CASLGRTGAYEQYF.

This clone showed up just once. The junction and the germline gene differ at one end; a read error may be behind it. The chain uses TRBV11-2 and TRBJ1-1, with 9 bases fitting TRBD1. There are 14 residues in the CDR3. The germline gives CDR1 SGHAT, CDR2 FQNNGV. This chain's CDR3 is CASSRTGVNTEAFF. DNA of the CDR3: TGTGCCAGCAGCCGGACAGGGGTGAATACTGAAGCTTTCTTT.

The rearrangement joins TRBV6-2 or TRBV6-3 to TRBJ2-2; D possibly corresponds to TRBD1 (5 bases). This CDR3 has 14 amino acids. The V and J ends lost 2 bases and 9 bases respectively, with 13 bases between them. Germline lookup yields CDR1 MNHEY and CDR2 SVGEGT. CDR3 sequence: CASSYGATARELFF. The CDR3 nucleotides read TGTGCCAGCAGTTACGGGGCTACTGCCCGGGAGCTGTTTTTT.

This chain joins TRBV10-3 and TRBJ1-4; 7 bases agree with TRBD1. The CDR3 contains 15 residues. Germline V lookup: CDR1 ENHRY, CDR2 SYGVKD. V shed 2 bases and J 11 bases; nucleotides not matched to a gene: 11. The CDR3 DNA follows: TGTGCCATCAGTGAGGGGAATTTACAGGGGCGCAAACTGTTTTTT. Protein sequence: CAISEGNLQGRKLFF.

The chain combines TRBV6-6 with TRBJ2-7, with TRBD1 matching over 11 bases. Germline V gene lookup returns CDR1 MNHNY and CDR2 SVGAGI (reference sequence). V was pared by 6 bases and J by 7 bases, with 8 bases of the junction left unmatched. This CDR3 spans 14 amino acids. The DNA for the CDR3 is TGTGCCAGCAGACCAACCGGGACAGGGGGAGAGCAGTACTTC. Amino acids: CASRPTGTGGEQYF.

The chain uses TRBV2 and TRBJ2-7, with D hard to call. This CDR3 is built from 13 residues. V lost 2 bases and J lost 1, with 6 bases in between. Germline V CDR1 and CDR2: SNHLY, FYNNEI. Written as DNA, the CDR3 is TGTGCCAGCAGTGAACGCCCTTCCTACGAGCAGTACTTC. It specifies CASSERPSYEQYF.

The V call is TRBV24-1, the J call TRBJ1-5; D remains ambiguous. In germline, CDR1 is KGHDR, CDR2 SFDVKD. CDR3 length: 12 amino acids. V shed 3 bases and J shed 4 bases, with 3 bases lying between them. DNA of the CDR3: TGTGCCACCAGTGATATAAATCAGCCCCAGCATTTT. This translates into CATSDINQPQHF.

The chain links TRBV19 to TRBJ2-1; D might be TRBD2 (6 bases). Germline assignment: CDR1 LNHDA and CDR2 SQIVND (reference sequence). Trimming cost V 6 bases and J 15 bases, with 27 bases left between them. The CDR3 is made up of 15 amino acids. The CDR3: CASSTEFSEWTNAFF. CDR3 sequence (DNA): TGTGCCAGTAGCACTGAATTTTCCGAGTGGACTAATGCGTTCTTC.

V gene TRBV19 combines with J gene TRBJ1-1; weak D call: TRBD1 (5 bases). This CDR3 region has 16 residues. Germline V CDR1 and CDR2: LNHDA, SQIVND (reference sequence). The germline V and J ends were trimmed by 4 bases and 3 bases, with 18 bases remaining between them. CDR3 in amino acids: CASSTGVGPPDTEAFF. CDR3 DNA sequence: TGTGCCAGTAGTACGGGGGTGGGCCCCCCGGACACTGAAGCTTTCTTT. The full variable domain, completed using reference TRBV19 and TRBJ1-1, is DGGITQSPKYLFRKEGQNVTLSCEQNLNHDAMYWYRQDPGQGLRLIYYSQIVNDFQKGDIAEGYSVSREKKESFPLTVTSAQKNPTAFYLCASSTGVGPPDTEAFFGQGTRLTVV.

V usage is TRBV4-3 and J usage is TRBJ1-2; 8 positions agree with TRBD1. The CDR3 has 15 amino acids. Trimming took 0 bases from V and 7 from J; bases not matched to a gene: 7. Germline V gives CDR1 LGHNA, CDR2 YSLEER. CDR3 region: CASSQDSGGFSGYTF. Here the CDR3 DNA reads TGCGCCAGCAGCCAAGATTCAGGGGGCTTCAGTGGCTACACCTTC.

The V call is TRBV19, the J call TRBJ2-5, with 11 bases that match TRBD2. The CDR3 sequence is 16 residues long. Germline loops: CDR1 LNHDA, CDR2 SQIVND (reference sequence). With V trimmed by 6 bases and J by 4 bases, 10 bases remained unmatched. The CDR3 nucleotides are TGTGCCAGTAGCGGTAGCGGGAGGGCCTTTGGAGAGACCCAGTACTTC. Residues: CASSGSGRAFGETQYF. The variable domain in full, with the rest retrieved from reference TRBV19 and TRBJ2-5, is DGGITQSPKYLFRKEGQNVTLSCEQNLNHDAMYWYRQDPGQGLRLIYYSQIVNDFQKGDIAEGYSVSREKKESFPLTVTSAQKNPTAFYLCASSGSGRAFGETQYFGPGTRLLVL.

The chain employs TRBV7-2 and TRBJ1-2; TRBD1 matches 10 bases. CDR1 and CDR2 from the germline V gene are SGHTA and FQGNSA. The junction had 11 bases not matched to a gene; V was cut back by 6 bases and J by 7 bases. CDR3 length: 15 residues. The chain's CDR3 is CASSHFLRQGAGYTF. In DNA, the CDR3 is TGTGCCAGCAGTCATTTCTTAAGACAGGGGGCTGGCTACACCTTC.